The subject of this entry is one T cell receptor (beta chain). These data come from a study of blood T cells in healthy people across ages. The CDR3 consists of 17 residues. With 4 bases removed from V and 4 bases from J, the gap between germline ends came to 19 bases. Germline assignment: CDR1 KGHDR and CDR2 SFDVKD. Through a sample-barcoded 5' primer and a J-beta primer mix, a second PCR was run for roughly 6 to 12 cycles. MiXCR, run by TCRdb on the 5' RACE reads, gives a single entry per CDR3 protein. This sample has about 1 million distinct CDR3 sequences, with over 35% found just once. This TCR derives from a woman aged 60-75 years in good health. Material for sequencing was blood. The V call is TRBV24-1, the J call TRBJ1-5; D possibly corresponds to TRBD1 (5 bases). This chain's CDR3 is CATSEVSRDGDNQPQHF. The CDR3 DNA follows: TGTGCCACCAGTGAGGTCTCCAGGGATGGGGATAATCAGCCCCAGCATTTT.